A single sample is the source of the 21 T cell receptor beta chains below, sequenced in a study of shared clonotypes between healthy human individuals. Sequenced by immunoSEQ multiplex PCR; TCRdb stores in-frame clones only, minus some. The data show 2 million to 2.5 million clones, roughly 96% seen once. The sample consisted of naive CD4+ T cells sorted from blood. Subset described: CD45RA+ positively selected. The source of these receptors is a man aged 18 to 35 in good health.

The chain combines TRBV29-1 with TRBJ2-7; 8 bases line up with TRBD1. CDR1 is SQVTM, CDR2 ANQGSEA, per germline. Germline trimming cut 7 bases from V and 5 bases from J; bases unmatched to any gene: 7. The CDR3 has 12 residues. The CDR3 nucleotides are TGCAGCGCGAGGACAGGGACCCACGAGCAGTACTTC. It encodes CSARTGTHEQYF.

As to this clone: A junction end diverges from the germline sequence, so it may reflect a read error. The rearrangement uses TRBV19 and TRBJ2-7, with TRBD1 identical over 7 bases. Looked up from germline, CDR1 is LNHDA and CDR2 is SQIVND (reference sequence). The CDR3 extends over 15 amino acids. The CDR3 protein is CASSIGWTGSYEQYF. In DNA, the CDR3 is TGTGCCAGTAGCATAGGTTGGACAGGCTCCTACGAGCAGTACTTC.

This chain uses TRBV7-3 with TRBJ2-2; no clear D gene. Germline V gene sequence: CDR1 SGHTA, CDR2 FQGTGA. The CDR3 has 14 amino acids. The germline V and J ends were trimmed by 5 bases and 6 bases, with 13 bases remaining between them. The CDR3 sequence: CASSKWQGAGELFF. CDR3 sequence (DNA): TGTGCCAGCAGCAAATGGCAAGGTGCCGGGGAGCTGTTTTTT.

The chain links TRBV5-1 to TRBJ2-5; 11 bases map to TRBD2. Per the germline V gene, CDR1 is SGHRS and CDR2 is YFSETQ. The CDR3 runs to 16 residues. With 3 bases clipped from V and 4 bases from J, the junction kept 8 bases outside the gene matches. The CDR3 reads CASSSNSGGGRETQYF. The CDR3 DNA reads as TGCGCCAGCAGCTCCAATAGCGGGGGGGGGCGAGAGACCCAGTACTTC. Using reference TRBV5-1 and TRBJ2-5 for the parts outside the CDR3, the full variable domain is KAGVTQTPRYLIKTRGQQVTLSCSPISGHRSVSWYQQTPGQGLQFLFEYFSETQRNKGNFPGRFSGRQFSNSRSEMNVSTLELGDSALYLCASSSNSGGGRETQYFGPGTRLLVL.

V and J are TRBV19 and TRBJ1-1; no firm D call. The V end was cut by 6 bases, the J end by 2 bases, with 13 bases between. Germline V CDR1 and CDR2: LNHDA, SQIVND (reference sequence). The CDR3 extends over 14 amino acids. CDR3 residues: CASSQREDNTEAFF. The CDR3 nucleotides are TGTGCCAGTAGCCAAAGAGAAGATAACACTGAAGCTTTCTTT.

As to this clone: Different DNA sequences within this sample yield the same CDR3. The V gene is TRBV6-5, the J gene TRBJ2-7; D is unresolved. This CDR3 has 14 residues. The germline gives CDR1 MNHEY, CDR2 SVGAGI. V lost 0 bases and J lost 1, with 7 bases in between. For the CDR3, the DNA is TGTGCCAGCAGTTACTCTCGGGCTTCCTACGAGCAGTACTTC. Its protein product is CASSYSRASYEQYF.

The rearrangement links TRBV29-1 to TRBJ2-5; 8 nucleotides align to TRBD1. This CDR3 is built from 12 residues. Germline CDR1 SQVTM, CDR2 ANQGSEA. J gave up 7 bases and V 3 bases, and 4 bases lay outside the gene matches. The DNA of the CDR3 is TGCAGCGTTGACCCGACAGGGGTGACCCAGTACTTC. As protein: CSVDPTGVTQYF.

This clone has a single count. The chain recombines TRBV5-1 with TRBJ2-7, with a possible D match to TRBD1 (5 bases). CDR1 is SGHRS, CDR2 YFSETQ, per germline. V dropped 4 bases and J dropped 2 bases, with 13 bases sitting between them. This CDR3 has 14 amino acids. The CDR3 DNA is TGCGCCAGCAGCCCCGGAAAGGGGACCTACGAGCAGTACTTC. It yields the protein CASSPGKGTYEQYF.

CDR3 bases: TGTGCCAGCAGCGTAGGCGGCGGGGGAAACACCATATATTTT. This translates into CASSVGGGGNTIYF. This sequence joins TRBV9 and TRBJ1-3; unclear D gene. This CDR3 is built from 14 residues. CDR1 SGDLS and CDR2 YYNGEE come from the germline V gene. Trimming removed 0 bases from V and 4 bases from J, with 8 bases in between.

The chain is built from TRBV7-2 and TRBJ2-1; 12 bases match TRBD2. This CDR3 contains 15 residues. Germline trimming cut 4 bases from V and 7 bases from J; bases unmatched to any gene: 5. The germline V gene has CDR1 SGHTA and CDR2 FQGNSA. CDR3 sequence: CASSSLAGGLNEQFF. DNA for the CDR3: TGTGCCAGCAGCTCCCTAGCGGGGGGGCTTAATGAGCAGTTCTTC. The full variable domain, in which reference TRBV7-2 and TRBJ2-1 provide the parts outside the CDR3, is GAGVSQSPSNKVTEKGKDVELRCDPISGHTALYWYRQSLGQGLEFLIYFQGNSAPDKSGLPSDRFSAERTGGSVSTLTIQRTQQEDSAVYLCASSSLAGGLNEQFFGPGTRLTVL.

J is TRBJ1-2 and V is TRBV28, with 7 bases that match TRBD1. CDR3 length: 16 residues. The V segment lost 7 bases and the J segment 8 bases; nucleotides outside the gene matches: 19. The germline CDR1 and CDR2 sequences are MDHEN and SYDVKM. The DNA of the CDR3 is TGTGCCAGCATGAAAAACGTCGCAGGGGGAGCGTGGGGCTACACCTTC. It specifies CASMKNVAGGAWGYTF.

The V gene is TRBV5-1, the J gene TRBJ2-7; 8 nucleotides match TRBD1. After removal of 0 bases from V and 0 bases from J, the junction contained 2 bases not matched to a gene. This CDR3 comprises 15 residues. Germline V lookup: CDR1 SGHRS, CDR2 YFSETQ. As DNA, the CDR3 is TGCGCCAGCAGCTTGGGGACAGGGCACTCCTACGAGCAGTACTTC. It translates to CASSLGTGHSYEQYF. The full variable domain, completed using reference TRBV5-1 and TRBJ2-7, is KAGVTQTPRYLIKTRGQQVTLSCSPISGHRSVSWYQQTPGQGLQFLFEYFSETQRNKGNFPGRFSGRQFSNSRSEMNVSTLELGDSALYLCASSLGTGHSYEQYFGPGTRLTVT.

This clone was counted ten times or more. This chain links TRBV4-1 with TRBJ1-1; D call uncertain. The CDR3 sequence is 15 residues long. V dropped 3 bases and J dropped 3 bases, with 14 bases sitting between them. Germline CDR1 MGHRA, CDR2 YSYEKL. The CDR3 nucleotides are TGCGCCAGCAGCCACCGAACGCTGAAGGACACTGAAGCTTTCTTT. Translating gives CASSHRTLKDTEAFF.

The gene calls are TRBV7-2 and TRBJ2-5, with a possible D match to TRBD2 (6 bases). Germline-derived CDR1 and CDR2 are SGHTA and FQGNSA. V lost 4 bases, J lost 5 bases, and 20 bases lay in between. The CDR3 runs 16 residues. In DNA form, the CDR3 reads TGTGCCAGCAGCTCCCTTTTAGCGGAGCCGGGGGAGACCCAGTACTTC. It codes for CASSSLLAEPGETQYF. Complete variable domain (other parts from reference TRBV7-2 and TRBJ2-5): GAGVSQSPSNKVTEKGKDVELRCDPISGHTALYWYRQSLGQGLEFLIYFQGNSAPDKSGLPSDRFSAERTGGSVSTLTIQRTQQEDSAVYLCASSSLLAEPGETQYFGPGTRLLVL.

The chain's CDR3 is CATGTASDEQFF. CDR3 nucleotides: TGTGCCACCGGGACGGCTAGCGATGAGCAGTTCTTC. The chain combines TRBV10-3 with TRBJ2-1, with D possibly being TRBD2 (6 bases). V was trimmed by 10 bases and J by 8 bases, leaving 15 bases between them. Germline values: CDR1 ENHRY, CDR2 SYGVKD. The CDR3 contains 12 residues.

The genes are TRBV11-2 and TRBJ2-7, with unresolved D. The V end was cut by 0 bases, the J end by 4 bases, with 7 bases between. CDR3 length: 13 amino acids. The germline V gene encodes CDR1 SGHAT and CDR2 FQNNGV. CDR3 sequence reads: CASSLEAGYEQYF. In nucleotides, the CDR3 is TGTGCCAGCAGCTTAGAGGCAGGATACGAGCAGTACTTC. Variable domain in full (rest from reference TRBV11-2 and TRBJ2-7): EAGVAQSPRYKIIEKRQSVAFWCNPISGHATLYWYQQILGQGPKLLIQFQNNGVVDDSQLPKDRFSAERLKGVDSTLKIQPAKLEDSAVYLCASSLEAGYEQYFGPGTRLTVT.

The chain joins TRBV7-2 to TRBJ2-4; possibly TRBD1 for D (8 bases). Trimming stripped 5 bases from V and 8 bases from J, with 13 bases between. Germline-derived CDR1 and CDR2 are SGHTA and FQGNSA. CDR3 length: 13 amino acids. The DNA for the CDR3 is TGTGCCAGCAGCGACAGGGGAGGGGACATTCAGTACTTC. This codes for CASSDRGGDIQYF.

This clone appeared a single time. The chain has TRBV29-1 and TRBJ2-1, with D hard to call. The CDR3 has 14 residues. Trimming removed 5 bases at V and 0 bases at J, with 11 bases between. The germline V gene encodes CDR1 SQVTM and CDR2 ANQGSEA. The CDR3 loop reads CSVRALSSYNEQFF. CDR3 nucleotide sequence: TGCAGCGTTAGGGCCCTAAGCTCCTACAATGAGCAGTTCTTC.

The J gene is TRBJ2-7, the V gene TRBV4-3; 9 positions agree with TRBD1. Trimming cost V 0 bases and J 10 bases; bases outside gene matches: 7. From germline, CDR1 is LGHNA and CDR2 YSLEER. CDR3 length: 14 residues. CDR3 DNA: TGCGCCAGCAGCCAAGATCTGCAGGGACAGGGTCAGTACTTC. Protein product: CASSQDLQGQGQYF.

V and J are TRBV10-3 and TRBJ2-3; possible D gene TRBD2, 6 bases. The CDR3 totals 15 residues. Germline loops: CDR1 ENHRY, CDR2 SYGVKD. V was cut by 6 bases and J by 2 bases, with 15 bases left in between. CDR3 nucleotides: TGTGCCATCAGGCCCGGGAGCCCATCCACAGATACGCAGTATTTT. Residues: CAIRPGSPSTDTQYF.

V gene TRBV9 combines with J gene TRBJ2-3; 14 bases are shared with TRBD2. Germline CDR1 and CDR2: SGDLS and YYNGEE. CDR3 size: 15 residues. Trimming removed 4 bases from V and 4 bases from J; junction bases left unmatched: 2. Here the CDR3 DNA reads TGTGCCAGCAGCTGGGGACTAGCGGGGGCAGATACGCAGTATTTT. Protein sequence: CASSWGLAGADTQYF.